One T cell receptor (beta chain) is described in this entry. As yet, its antigen is unknown. These data belong to a study of T cell responses to AZD1222 COVID-19 vaccine. Study outcomes and limitations: At baseline, seropositivity was found in only six or seven AZD1222 recipients. The donor group comprised mostly white British people and more females; the analysis possibly underestimated clonal diversity. No day 14 peak samples; only post-peak repertoires were characterized.

The table came from immunoSEQ multiplex PCR; TCRdb's copy has only in-frame clones and leaves some out. The sample lists tens of thousands of clones; around 80% were seen once. This sample comprised peripheral blood, obtained 28 days after the second AZD1222 dose. This receptor was obtained from an adult who received the AZD1222 COVID-19 vaccine.

CDR3 sequence reads: CASSGKKSHTQYF. CDR3 DNA: TGTGCCAGCAGTGGGAAGAAGTCGCATACGCAGTATTTT. The V and J genes are TRBV27 and TRBJ2-3; D is undetermined. The CDR3 consists of 13 residues. Trimming stripped 5 bases from V and 7 bases from J, with 13 bases between. Germline-derived CDR1 and CDR2 are MNHEY and SMNVEV (reference sequence).